The 13 T cell receptor beta chains in this list originate from one sample, sequenced in a study of cytomegalovirus exposure and HLA in healthy donors. Primers included in the PCR were 60 Vbeta and 13 Jbeta primers. Measured with immunoSEQ multiplex PCR; TCRdb has only the in-frame clones, and not every one. The sample lists just under 250,000 clones; around 76% were seen once. The sample taken for sequencing was PBMCs. Receptors were obtained from a woman aged 40 to 50 in good health and CMV-seropositive.

This rearrangement joins TRBV11-2 to TRBJ1-3; TRBD1 might be the D (5 bases). V was shortened by 8 bases and J by 0 bases, with 20 bases between the two germline ends. CDR1 is SGHAT and CDR2 is FQNNGV in the germline V gene. CDR3 size: 17 residues. The CDR3 here is CASSNWGPAVSGNTIYF. In DNA form, the CDR3 reads TGTGCCAGCTCTAATTGGGGCCCGGCAGTCTCTGGAAACACCATATATTTT. Variable domain in full (rest from reference TRBV11-2 and TRBJ1-3): EAGVAQSPRYKIIEKRQSVAFWCNPISGHATLYWYQQILGQGPKLLIQFQNNGVVDDSQLPKDRFSAERLKGVDSTLKIQPAKLEDSAVYLCASSNWGPAVSGNTIYFGEGSWLTVV.

This chain uses TRBV29-1 with TRBJ2-7; TRBD2 agrees at 7 bases. From germline, CDR1 is SQVTM and CDR2 ANQGSEA. The J segment lost 0 bases and the V segment lost 6 bases, leaving 5 bases of the junction unmatched. The CDR3 is made up of 13 amino acids. CDR3 sequence (DNA): TGCAGCGTGAGGGAGGGCGGCTCCTACGAGCAGTACTTC. Encoded protein: CSVREGGSYEQYF.

This chain connects TRBV5-1 to TRBJ2-3, with a weak D call TRBD2 (7 bases). The CDR3 loop spans 16 amino acids. V lost 3 bases, J lost 3 bases, and 17 bases lay in between. Germline loops: CDR1 SGHRS, CDR2 YFSETQ. The CDR3 is CASSSRSGGQTDTQYF. CDR3 nucleotide sequence: TGCGCCAGCAGCTCCCGGTCGGGGGGCCAGACAGATACGCAGTATTTT.

The gene calls are TRBV19 and TRBJ2-1; D is perhaps TRBD1 (5 bases). Germline V gene sequence: CDR1 LNHDA, CDR2 SQIVND (reference sequence). This CDR3 has 11 amino acids. Trimming took off 8 bases at V and 5 bases at J, with 7 bases between the two ends. The CDR3 loop reads CASGANNEQFF. The DNA for the CDR3 is TGTGCCAGTGGGGCTAACAATGAGCAGTTCTTC.

The chain links TRBV2 to TRBJ1-4; a possible D gene is TRBD1 (6 bases). Trimming took off 7 bases at V and 1 base at J, with 7 bases between the two ends. This CDR3 contains 13 residues. Looked up from germline, CDR1 is SNHLY and CDR2 is FYNNEI. CDR3 residues: CASIRGTNEKLFF. The CDR3 DNA reads TGTGCCAGCATCAGGGGAACTAATGAAAAACTGTTTTTT.

Worth noting for this clone: The junction departs from germline at one end; a sequencing error may be responsible. The rearrangement uses TRBV7-9 and TRBJ2-7; D perhaps matches TRBD1 (5 bases). The germline gives CDR1 SEHNR, CDR2 FQNEAQ (reference sequence). This CDR3 is 15 amino acids long. This CDR3 reads CSSSFRDPLSYEQYF. The DNA for the CDR3 is TGTTCCAGCAGCTTCAGGGATCCCTTGTCCTACGAGCAGTACTTC.

This rearrangement joins TRBV5-4 to TRBJ2-7; a possible D gene is TRBD2 (6 bases). The CDR3 covers 13 residues. Trimming left V 2 bases short and J 5 bases short, with 11 bases between. Germline V CDR1 and CDR2: SGHNT, YYREEE (reference sequence). CDR3 loop: CASSFLGGHEQYF. The DNA of the CDR3 is TGTGCCAGCAGCTTTTTGGGGGGTCACGAGCAGTACTTC.

V is TRBV5-4 and J is TRBJ1-3, with TRBD1 identical over 7 bases. With V trimmed by 2 bases and J by 5 bases, 7 bases remained unmatched. CDR1 and CDR2 from the germline V gene are SGHNT and YYREEE (reference sequence). The CDR3 is 15 amino acids. The CDR3 DNA is TGTGCCAGCAGCTTTGACAGGGCTTCTAGAAACACCATATATTTT. It is translated as CASSFDRASRNTIYF.

V usage is TRBV6-6 and J usage is TRBJ1-5; 9 bases map to TRBD1. Germline CDR1 MNHNY, CDR2 SVGAGI (reference sequence). V dropped 4 bases and J dropped 4; count of bases not matched to a gene: 5. CDR3 length equals 15 residues. CDR3 DNA sequence: TGTGCCAGCAGTTCCTCGGGACAGGGAAATCAGCCCCAGCATTTT. Residues: CASSSSGQGNQPQHF.

The chain couples TRBV11-2 to TRBJ1-1; D not resolved. The CDR3 is made up of 15 amino acids. CDR1 is SGHAT, CDR2 FQNNGV, per germline. V dropped 1 base and J dropped 0 bases, with 9 bases sitting between them. CDR3 sequence (DNA): TGTGCCAGCAGCTTAGTGAACACCTTGAACACTGAAGCTTTCTTT. Its protein is CASSLVNTLNTEAFF.

The chain recombines TRBV19 with TRBJ1-2, with TRBD1 identical over 7 bases. Germline V gene lookup returns CDR1 LNHDA and CDR2 SQIVND (reference sequence). The CDR3 is made up of 13 amino acids. With 6 bases clipped from V and 5 bases from J, the junction kept 6 bases outside the gene matches. The CDR3 region is CASRDRQAYGYTF. The DNA for the CDR3 is TGTGCCAGTAGGGACAGGCAGGCGTATGGCTACACCTTC.

The CDR3 bases are TGTGCCAGTAGTATTGTCAGTATAGGAGTTGGCTACACCTTC. Encoded protein: CASSIVSIGVGYTF. This chain uses TRBV19 with TRBJ1-2; D is ambiguous. The CDR3 has 14 amino acids. Looked up from germline, CDR1 is LNHDA and CDR2 is SQIVND (reference sequence). Trimming removed 3 bases from V and 7 bases from J, with 15 bases in between.

The chain has TRBV27 and TRBJ2-5; the D gene is possibly TRBD2 (5 bases). Germline V gene data show CDR1 as MNHEY and CDR2 as SMNVEV (reference sequence). CDR3 length equals 14 residues. V dropped 5 bases and J dropped 5 bases, with 15 bases sitting between them. CDR3 region: CASSKDSWVETQYF. As DNA, the CDR3 is TGTGCCAGCAGTAAGGACTCCTGGGTGGAGACCCAGTACTTC.